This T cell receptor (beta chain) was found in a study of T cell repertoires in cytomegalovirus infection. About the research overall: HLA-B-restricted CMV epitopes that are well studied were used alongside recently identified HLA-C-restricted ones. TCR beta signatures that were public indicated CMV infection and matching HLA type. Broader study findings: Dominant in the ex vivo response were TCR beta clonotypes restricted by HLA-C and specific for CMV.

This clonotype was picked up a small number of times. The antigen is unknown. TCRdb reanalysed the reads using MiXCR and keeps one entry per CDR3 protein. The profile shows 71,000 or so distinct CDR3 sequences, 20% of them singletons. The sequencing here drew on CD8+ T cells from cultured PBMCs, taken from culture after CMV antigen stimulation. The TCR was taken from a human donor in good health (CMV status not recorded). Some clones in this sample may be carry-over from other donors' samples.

This chain's CDR3 is CASSTPGHQQFF. For the CDR3, the DNA is TGTGCCAGTAGTACTCCGGGACACCAGCAGTTCTTC. V and J are TRBV19 and TRBJ2-1, with D possibly TRBD1 on 6 matching bases. Germline values: CDR1 LNHDA, CDR2 SQIVND (reference sequence). CDR3 length equals 12 residues. V dropped 4 bases and J dropped 11 bases, with 12 bases sitting between them.